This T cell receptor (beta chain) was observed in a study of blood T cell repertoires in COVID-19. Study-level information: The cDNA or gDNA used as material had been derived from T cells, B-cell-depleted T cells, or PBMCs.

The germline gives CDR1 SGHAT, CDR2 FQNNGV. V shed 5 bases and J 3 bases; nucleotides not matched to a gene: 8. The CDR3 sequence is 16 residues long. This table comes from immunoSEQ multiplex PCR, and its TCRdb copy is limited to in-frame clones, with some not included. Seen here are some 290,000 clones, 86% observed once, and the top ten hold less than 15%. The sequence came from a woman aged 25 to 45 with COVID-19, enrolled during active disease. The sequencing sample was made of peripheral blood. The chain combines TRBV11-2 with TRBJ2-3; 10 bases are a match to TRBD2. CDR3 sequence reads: CASSHSGGAATDTQYF. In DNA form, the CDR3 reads TGTGCCAGCAGCCACAGCGGGGGGGCCGCGACAGATACGCAGTATTTT.